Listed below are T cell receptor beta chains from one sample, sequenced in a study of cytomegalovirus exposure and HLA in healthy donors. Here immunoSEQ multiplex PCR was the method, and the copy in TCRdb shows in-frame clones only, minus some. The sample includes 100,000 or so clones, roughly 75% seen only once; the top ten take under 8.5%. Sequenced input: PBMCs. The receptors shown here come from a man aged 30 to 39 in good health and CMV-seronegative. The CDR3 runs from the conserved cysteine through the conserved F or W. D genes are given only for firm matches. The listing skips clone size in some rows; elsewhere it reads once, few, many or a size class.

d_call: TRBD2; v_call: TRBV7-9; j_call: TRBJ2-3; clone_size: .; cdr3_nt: TGTGCCAGCAGCTTTTTATTCGGGACTAGCGGGTCCACAAATACGCAGTATTTT; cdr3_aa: CASSFLFGTSGSTNTQYF
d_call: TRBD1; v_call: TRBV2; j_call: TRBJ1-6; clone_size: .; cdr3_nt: TGTGCCAGCAGGTCGACAGGGGAATCACCCCTCCACTTT; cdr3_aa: CASRSTGESPLHF
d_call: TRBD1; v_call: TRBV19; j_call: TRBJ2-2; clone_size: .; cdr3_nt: TGTGCCAGTAGCCAGACAGGGCCCACCGGGGAGCTGTTTTTT; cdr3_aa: CASSQTGPTGELFF
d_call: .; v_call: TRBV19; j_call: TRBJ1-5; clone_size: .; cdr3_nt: TGTGCCAGTAGTAGGCACGTTAATAGCAATCAGCCCCAGCATTTT; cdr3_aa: CASSRHVNSNQPQHF
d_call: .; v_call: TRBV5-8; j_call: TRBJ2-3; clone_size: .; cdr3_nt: TGTGCCAGCAGCCCTGCACTGACAGCTTCTGGCACAGATACGCAGTATTTT; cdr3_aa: CASSPALTASGTDTQYF
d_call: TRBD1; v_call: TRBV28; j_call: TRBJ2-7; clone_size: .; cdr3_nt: TGTGCCTGCACCGGGGACAGGGGGAACTACGAGCAGTACTTC; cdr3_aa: CACTGDRGNYEQYF
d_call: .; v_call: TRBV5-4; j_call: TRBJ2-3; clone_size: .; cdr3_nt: TGTGCCAGCCAACCCCGACAGGCTGGGGATACGCAGTATTTT; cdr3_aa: CASQPRQAGDTQYF
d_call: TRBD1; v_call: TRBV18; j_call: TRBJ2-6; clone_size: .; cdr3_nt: TGTGCCAGCTCATGGGACAGGCCGCTTTCTGGGGCCAACGTCCTGACTTTC; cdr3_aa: CASSWDRPLSGANVLTF
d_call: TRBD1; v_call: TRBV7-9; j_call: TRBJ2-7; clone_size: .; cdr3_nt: TGTGCCGGACGACAGGGGGGCAACGAGCAGTACTTC; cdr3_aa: CAGRQGGNEQYF
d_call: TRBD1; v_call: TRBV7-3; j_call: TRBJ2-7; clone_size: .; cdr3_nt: TGTGCCAGCAGCTTAACCGTGGACAGGGCTGGCTACGAGCAGTACTTC; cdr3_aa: CASSLTVDRAGYEQYF
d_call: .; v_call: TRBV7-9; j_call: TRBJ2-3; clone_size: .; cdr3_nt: TGTGCCAGCAGCTTAAGAGACACAGATACGCAGTATTTT; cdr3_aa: CASSLRDTDTQYF
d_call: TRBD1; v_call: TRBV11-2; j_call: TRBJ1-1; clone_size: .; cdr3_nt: TGTGCCAGCAGCTCTACCGGACAGGGGGCTCCTGAAGCTTTCTTT; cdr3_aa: CASSSTGQGAPEAFF
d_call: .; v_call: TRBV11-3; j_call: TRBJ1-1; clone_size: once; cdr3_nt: TGTGCCAGCAGCTCGGGGGGCTCAATGAACACTGAAGCTTTCTTT; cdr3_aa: CASSSGGSMNTEAFF
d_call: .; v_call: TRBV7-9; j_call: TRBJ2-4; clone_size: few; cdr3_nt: TGTGCCAGCACCTGGGGGCTGGACATTCAGTACTTC; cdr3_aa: CASTWGLDIQYF
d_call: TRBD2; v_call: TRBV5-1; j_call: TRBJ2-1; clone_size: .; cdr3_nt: TGCGCCAGCAGCTTGAATCCTAGCGGGAGGACTTGGGATGAGCAGTTCTTC; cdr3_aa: CASSLNPSGRTWDEQFF
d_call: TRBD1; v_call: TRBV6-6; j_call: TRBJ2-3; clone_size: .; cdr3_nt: TGTGCCAGCAGCCCAAGGACAGGGGCAGATACGCAGTATTTT; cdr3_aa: CASSPRTGADTQYF
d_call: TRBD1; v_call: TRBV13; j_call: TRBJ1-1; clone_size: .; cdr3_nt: TGTGCCAGCAGCTTAGGTGGGACAGCAGCTTTCTTT; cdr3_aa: CASSLGGTAAFF
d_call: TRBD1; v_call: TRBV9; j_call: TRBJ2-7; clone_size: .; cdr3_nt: TGTGCCAGCAGCGCCGGACAGGGTACCGAGCAGTACTTC; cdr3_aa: CASSAGQGTEQYF
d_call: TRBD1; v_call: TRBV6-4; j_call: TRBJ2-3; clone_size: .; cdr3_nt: TGTGCCAGCAGTGACGGAACAGGGGACACAGATACGCAGTATTTT; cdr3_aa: CASSDGTGDTDTQYF
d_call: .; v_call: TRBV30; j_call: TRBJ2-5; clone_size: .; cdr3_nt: TGTGCCTGGAGTGGACAGGGCGGGGAGGTGGAGACCCAGTACTTC; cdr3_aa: CAWSGQGGEVETQYF
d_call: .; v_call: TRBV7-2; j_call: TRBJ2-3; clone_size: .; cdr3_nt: TGTGCCAGCAGCTTAGGAGGCGGGGGCGGAACTAGCACAGATACGCAGTATTTT; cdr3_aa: CASSLGGGGGTSTDTQYF
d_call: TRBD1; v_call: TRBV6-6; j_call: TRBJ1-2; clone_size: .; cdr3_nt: TGTGCCAGCAGTTACGGGACAGGGAGGGATGGCTACACCTTC; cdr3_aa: CASSYGTGRDGYTF
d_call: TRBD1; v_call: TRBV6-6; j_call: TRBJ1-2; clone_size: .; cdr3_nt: TGTGCCAGCAGTGACCGTGGGACAGACCCGGCGGGCTACACCTTC; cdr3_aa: CASSDRGTDPAGYTF
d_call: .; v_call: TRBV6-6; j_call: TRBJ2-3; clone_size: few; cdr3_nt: TGTGCCAGCAGAGACCAGGGCTACACAGATACGCAGTATTTT; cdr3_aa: CASRDQGYTDTQYF
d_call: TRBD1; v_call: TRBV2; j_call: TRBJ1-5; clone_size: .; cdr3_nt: TGTGCCAGCAGTGAGCGGACAGGGCCTGCTCAGCCCCAGCATTTT; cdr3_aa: CASSERTGPAQPQHF
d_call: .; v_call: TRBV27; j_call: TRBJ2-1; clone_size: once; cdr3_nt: TGTGCCAGCAGTTTAAGCCCGAGCTCCTACAATGAGCAGTTCTTC; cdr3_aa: CASSLSPSSYNEQFF
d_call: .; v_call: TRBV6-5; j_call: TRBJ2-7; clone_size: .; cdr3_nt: TGTGCCAGCACCTCGGAGTGGTCCTACGAGCAGTACTTC; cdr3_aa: CASTSEWSYEQYF
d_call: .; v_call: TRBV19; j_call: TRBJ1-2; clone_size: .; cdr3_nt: TGTGCCACCCAGGACAGCTATGGCTACACCTTC; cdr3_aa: CATQDSYGYTF